These 8 T cell receptor beta chains share one sample of origin, sequenced in a study of regulatory T cells in long-lasting Graves disease. Building the TCR beta libraries relied on iRepertoire HTBI primers, and CDR3 regions underwent Arm-PCR. Via MiXCR, TCRdb re-called the multiplex PCR reads, giving one row per CDR3 protein. The sample includes about 500,000 distinct CDR3 sequences, 15% to 20% of them seen just once. Documented time point: newly diagnosed GD, antithyroid drugs for less than 3 months. PBMC-extracted RNA yielded the TCR library. These data were also filed under a second study, of T cells in Graves' hyperthyroidism and ophthalmopathy.

The sample consisted of peripheral blood mononuclear cells (PBMCs), taken at new diagnosis, from a patient treated with antithyroid drugs. The receptors come from a man aged 40-49 years with Graves disease.

Comments on this clonotype: A much larger clone differs from this one at a single base, so this may be a read error. The chain links TRBV18 to TRBJ2-4; D gene unclear. The CDR3 loop spans 13 amino acids. V was cut by 0 bases and J by 5 bases, with 5 bases left in between. Germline loops: CDR1 KGHSH, CDR2 LQKENI. This CDR3 reads CASSPPAENIQYF. The DNA for the CDR3 is TGTGCCAGCTCACCACCGGCGGAAAACATTCAGTACTTC.

This clonotype was recorded many times. The chain links TRBV5-1 to TRBJ2-3; 8 bases line up with TRBD2. Germline trimming cut 0 bases from V and 6 bases from J; bases unmatched to any gene: 9. In germline, CDR1 is SGHRS, CDR2 YFSETQ. This CDR3 spans 16 amino acids. CDR3 sequence: CASSLGGAGEGDTQYF. CDR3 nucleotides: TGCGCCAGCAGCTTGGGGGGAGCGGGAGAAGGGGATACGCAGTATTTT. The variable domain in full, with the rest retrieved from reference TRBV5-1 and TRBJ2-3, is KAGVTQTPRYLIKTRGQQVTLSCSPISGHRSVSWYQQTPGQGLQFLFEYFSETQRNKGNFPGRFSGRQFSNSRSEMNVSTLELGDSALYLCASSLGGAGEGDTQYFGPGTRLTVL.

This clonotype was seen repeatedly, ten times or more. The chain recombines TRBV28 with TRBJ2-7; 8 positions match TRBD1. Germline V gene lookup returns CDR1 MDHEN and CDR2 SYDVKM. The CDR3 length is 12 residues. V shed 10 bases, J shed 3 bases, and the junction held 5 bases outside the gene matches. The CDR3 bases are TGTGCCACCAACAGGGGGGTCTACGAGCAGTACTTC. It codes for CATNRGVYEQYF.

This clonotype was recorded at least ten times. V usage is TRBV28 and J usage is TRBJ2-5, with a tentative D call TRBD1 (8 bases). Trimming left V 7 bases short and J 5 bases short, with 35 bases between. This CDR3 spans 20 amino acids. Germline CDR1 is MDHEN and CDR2 is SYDVKM. CDR3 bases: TGTGCCAGCACCCCTCCTCTCGGGGACAGGCCTTTCCCCGGGGGGGAGACCCAGTACTTC. It codes for CASTPPLGDRPFPGGETQYF.

Of note for this clonotype: This may arise from a read error, as a much more abundant clone is one base away. The chain employs TRBV20-1 and TRBJ2-5; D possibly corresponds to TRBD1 (6 bases). The end of the DNA is better explained by TRBJ2-7, so the J call may be wrong. The CDR3 runs 11 residues. Germline-derived CDR1 and CDR2 are DFQATT and SNEGSKA (reference sequence). This CDR3 reads CSVRDTPEQYF. DNA for the CDR3: TGCAGTGTCCGGGACACCCCCGAGCAGTACTTC.

In its sample, this clonotype was seen many times. The chain employs TRBV28 and TRBJ2-5; TRBD1 matches 9 bases. After removal of 5 bases from V and 4 bases from J, the junction contained 11 bases not matched to a gene. Looked up from germline, CDR1 is MDHEN and CDR2 is SYDVKM. CDR3 size: 16 residues. Written as DNA, the CDR3 is TGTGCCAGCAGTCCCAACATACAGGGGGCAGGAGAGACCCAGTACTTC. It codes for CASSPNIQGAGETQYF.

This clonotype was picked up many times. The chain links TRBV11-2 to TRBJ2-5; maybe TRBD2 (6 bases). The CDR3 is 16 amino acids. Germline V CDR1 and CDR2: SGHAT, FQNNGV. Trimming cost V 5 bases and J 4 bases, with 20 bases left between them. The CDR3 DNA reads TGTGCCAGCAGCCCCCTGAGAACTAGCAATCTAGAGACCCAGTACTTC. Translated: CASSPLRTSNLETQYF. The variable domain in full, completed from reference TRBV11-2 and TRBJ2-5, reads EAGVAQSPRYKIIEKRQSVAFWCNPISGHATLYWYQQILGQGPKLLIQFQNNGVVDDSQLPKDRFSAERLKGVDSTLKIQPAKLEDSAVYLCASSPLRTSNLETQYFGPGTRLLVL.

V and J are TRBV12-5 and TRBJ1-1, with D perhaps TRBD1 (5 bases). This CDR3 is built from 17 residues. Trimming stripped 4 bases from V and 3 bases from J, with 21 bases between. Per germline, CDR1 LGHNT and CDR2 FRNRAP. The chain's CDR3 is CASGWQGSMTKHTEAFF. DNA for the CDR3: TGTGCTAGTGGTTGGCAGGGAAGCATGACAAAGCACACTGAAGCTTTCTTT.